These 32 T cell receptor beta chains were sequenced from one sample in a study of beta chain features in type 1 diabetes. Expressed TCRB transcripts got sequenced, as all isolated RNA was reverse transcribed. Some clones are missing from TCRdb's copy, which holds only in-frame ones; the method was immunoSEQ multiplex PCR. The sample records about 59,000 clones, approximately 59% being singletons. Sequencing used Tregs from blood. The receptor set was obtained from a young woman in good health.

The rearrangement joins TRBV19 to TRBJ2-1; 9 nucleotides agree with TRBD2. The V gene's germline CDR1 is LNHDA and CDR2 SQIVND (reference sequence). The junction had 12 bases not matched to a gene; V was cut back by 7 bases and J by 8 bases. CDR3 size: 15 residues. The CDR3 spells CASIPTGLAGHEQFF. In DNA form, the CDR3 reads TGTGCCAGTATTCCCACAGGGCTAGCGGGACATGAGCAGTTCTTC.

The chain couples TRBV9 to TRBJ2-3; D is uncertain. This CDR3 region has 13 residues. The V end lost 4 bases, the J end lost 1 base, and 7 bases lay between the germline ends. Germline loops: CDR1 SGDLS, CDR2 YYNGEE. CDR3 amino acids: CASSLTRTDTQYF. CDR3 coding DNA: TGTGCCAGCAGCTTGACTCGCACAGATACGCAGTATTTT.

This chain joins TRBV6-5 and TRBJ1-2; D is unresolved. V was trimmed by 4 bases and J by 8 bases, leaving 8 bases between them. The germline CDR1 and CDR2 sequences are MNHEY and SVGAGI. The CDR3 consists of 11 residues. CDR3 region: CASSSLGGYTF. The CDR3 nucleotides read TGTGCCAGCAGTTCCCTGGGCGGCTACACCTTC.

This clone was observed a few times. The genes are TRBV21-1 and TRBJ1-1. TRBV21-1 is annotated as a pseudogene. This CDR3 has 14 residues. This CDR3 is CASPRGGATTEAFF. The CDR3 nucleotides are TGTGCCAGCCCCCGGGGGGGGGCAACCACTGAAGCTTTCTTT.

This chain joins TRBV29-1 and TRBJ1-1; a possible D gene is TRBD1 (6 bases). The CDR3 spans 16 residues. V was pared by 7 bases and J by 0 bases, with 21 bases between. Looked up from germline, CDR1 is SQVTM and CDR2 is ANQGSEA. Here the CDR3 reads CSARPGAGVLNTEAFF. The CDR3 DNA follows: TGCAGCGCCCGCCCGGGGGCGGGGGTTTTGAACACTGAAGCTTTCTTT.

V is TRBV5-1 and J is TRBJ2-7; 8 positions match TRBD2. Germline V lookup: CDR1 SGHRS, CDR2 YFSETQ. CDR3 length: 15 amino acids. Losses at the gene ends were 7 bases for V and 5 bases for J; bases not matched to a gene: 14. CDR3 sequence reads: CASSLTGTSGNEQYF. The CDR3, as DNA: TGCGCCAGCTCGCTCACTGGGACTAGTGGGAACGAGCAGTACTTC.

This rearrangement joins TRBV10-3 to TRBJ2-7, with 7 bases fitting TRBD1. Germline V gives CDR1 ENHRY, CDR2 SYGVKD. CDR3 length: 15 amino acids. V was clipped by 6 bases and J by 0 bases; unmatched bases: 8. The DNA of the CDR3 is TGTGCCATCAGATCCGGGACAGACGGCTCCTACGAGCAGTACTTC. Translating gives CAIRSGTDGSYEQYF.

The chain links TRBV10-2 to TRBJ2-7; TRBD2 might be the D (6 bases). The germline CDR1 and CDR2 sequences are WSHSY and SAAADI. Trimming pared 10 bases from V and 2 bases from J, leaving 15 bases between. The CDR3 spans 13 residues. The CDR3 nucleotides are TGCGCCACATCGCGGGACGCTGCCTACGAGCAGTACTTC. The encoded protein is CATSRDAAYEQYF.

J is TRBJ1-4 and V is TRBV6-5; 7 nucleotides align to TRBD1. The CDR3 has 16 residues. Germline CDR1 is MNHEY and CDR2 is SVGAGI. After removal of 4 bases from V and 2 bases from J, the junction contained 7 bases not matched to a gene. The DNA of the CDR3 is TGTGCCAGCAGTTCGACAGGGCGTCGGACTAATGAAAAACTGTTTTTT. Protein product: CASSSTGRRTNEKLFF.

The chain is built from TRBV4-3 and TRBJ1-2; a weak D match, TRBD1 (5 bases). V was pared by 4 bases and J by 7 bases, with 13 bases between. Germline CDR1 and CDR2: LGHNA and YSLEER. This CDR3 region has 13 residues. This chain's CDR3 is CASSRESRGGYTF. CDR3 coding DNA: TGCGCCAGCAGCCGAGAGAGTAGGGGTGGCTACACCTTC.

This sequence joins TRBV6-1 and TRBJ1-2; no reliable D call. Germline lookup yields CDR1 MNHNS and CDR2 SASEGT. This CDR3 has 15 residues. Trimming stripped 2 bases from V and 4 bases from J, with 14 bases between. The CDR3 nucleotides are TGTGCCAGCAGTGAAAGTTTGGTTCGAGGCTATGGCTACACCTTC. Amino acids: CASSESLVRGYGYTF.

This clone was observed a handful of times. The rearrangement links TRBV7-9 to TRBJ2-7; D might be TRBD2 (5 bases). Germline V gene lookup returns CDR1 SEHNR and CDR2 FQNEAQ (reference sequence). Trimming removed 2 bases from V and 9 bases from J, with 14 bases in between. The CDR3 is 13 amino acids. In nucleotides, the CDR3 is TGTGCCAGCAGCTTATCCGGTTTGGGGAGGCAGTACTTC. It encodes CASSLSGLGRQYF. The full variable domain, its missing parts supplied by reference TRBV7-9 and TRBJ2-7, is DTGVSQNPRHKITKRGQNVTFRCDPISEHNRLYWYRQTLGQGPEFLTYFQNEAQLEKSRLLSDRFSAERPKGSFSTLEIQRTEQGDSAMYLCASSLSGLGRQYFGPGTRLTVT.

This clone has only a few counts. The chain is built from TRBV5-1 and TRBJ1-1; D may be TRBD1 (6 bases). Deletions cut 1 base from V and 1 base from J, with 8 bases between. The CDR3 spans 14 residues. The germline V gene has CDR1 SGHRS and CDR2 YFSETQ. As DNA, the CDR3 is TGCGCCAGCAGCTTGCCAGGGGAGAACACTGAAGCTTTCTTT. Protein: CASSLPGENTEAFF.

CDR3 region: CASSPQVTQYF. CDR3 nucleotide sequence: TGTGCCAGCAGCCCCCAAGTGACTCAGTACTTC. The rearrangement uses TRBV7-8 and TRBJ2-5, with D unclear. The CDR3 is 11 residues long. Trimming pared 5 bases from V and 11 bases from J, leaving 12 bases between. Germline values: CDR1 SGHVS, CDR2 FQNEAQ.

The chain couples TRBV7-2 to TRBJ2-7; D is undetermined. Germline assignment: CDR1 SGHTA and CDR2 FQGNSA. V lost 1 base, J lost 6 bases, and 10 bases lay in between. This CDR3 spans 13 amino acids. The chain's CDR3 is CASSLGSTIEQYF. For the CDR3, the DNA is TGTGCCAGCAGCTTAGGATCTACGATCGAGCAGTACTTC.

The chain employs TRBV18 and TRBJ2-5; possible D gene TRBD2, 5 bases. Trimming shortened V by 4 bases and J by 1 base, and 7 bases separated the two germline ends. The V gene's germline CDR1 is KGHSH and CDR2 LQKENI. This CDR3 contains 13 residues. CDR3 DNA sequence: TGTGCCAGCTCACTAGGGAGCCAAGAGACCCAGTACTTC. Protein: CASSLGSQETQYF.

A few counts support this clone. The CDR3 DNA sequence: TGCGCCAGCAGCCAAATCCTACAGGGGGGAGGAACTGAAGCTTTCTTT. As protein: CASSQILQGGGTEAFF. The chain employs TRBV4-1 and TRBJ1-1, with 8 nucleotides matching TRBD1. Trimming cost V 2 bases and J 5 bases; bases outside gene matches: 10. Germline-derived CDR1 and CDR2 are MGHRA and YSYEKL. The CDR3 sequence is 16 residues long.

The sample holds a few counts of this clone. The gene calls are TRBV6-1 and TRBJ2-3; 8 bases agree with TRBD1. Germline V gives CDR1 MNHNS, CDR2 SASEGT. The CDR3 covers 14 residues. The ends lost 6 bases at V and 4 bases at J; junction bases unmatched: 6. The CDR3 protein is CASSRQGTADTQYF. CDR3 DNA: TGTGCCAGCAGCCGACAGGGGACCGCAGATACGCAGTATTTT.

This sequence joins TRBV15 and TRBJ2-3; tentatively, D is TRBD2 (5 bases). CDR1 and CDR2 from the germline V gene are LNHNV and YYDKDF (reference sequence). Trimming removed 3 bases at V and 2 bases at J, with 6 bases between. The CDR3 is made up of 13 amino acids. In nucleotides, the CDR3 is TGTGCCACCAGCAGTCTAGCCACAGATACGCAGTATTTT. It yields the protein CATSSLATDTQYF.

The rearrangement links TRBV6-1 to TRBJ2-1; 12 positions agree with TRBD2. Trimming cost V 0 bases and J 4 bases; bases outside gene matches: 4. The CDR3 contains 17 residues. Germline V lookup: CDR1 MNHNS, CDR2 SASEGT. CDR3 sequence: CASSEAHTSGGYNEQFF. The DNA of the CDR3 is TGTGCCAGCAGTGAAGCGCATACTAGCGGGGGGTACAATGAGCAGTTCTTC.

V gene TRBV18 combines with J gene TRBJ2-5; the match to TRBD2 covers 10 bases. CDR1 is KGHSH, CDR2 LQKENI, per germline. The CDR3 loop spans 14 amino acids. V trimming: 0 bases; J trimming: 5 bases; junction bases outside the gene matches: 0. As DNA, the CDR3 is TGTGCCAGCTCACCACCGGGACTAGCGGAGACCCAGTACTTC. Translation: CASSPPGLAETQYF. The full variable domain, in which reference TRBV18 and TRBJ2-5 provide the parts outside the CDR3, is NAGVMQNPRHLVRRRGQEARLRCSPMKGHSHVYWYRQLPEEGLKFMVYLQKENIIDESGMPKERFSAEFPKEGPSILRIQQVVRGDSAAYFCASSPPGLAETQYFGPGTRLLVL.

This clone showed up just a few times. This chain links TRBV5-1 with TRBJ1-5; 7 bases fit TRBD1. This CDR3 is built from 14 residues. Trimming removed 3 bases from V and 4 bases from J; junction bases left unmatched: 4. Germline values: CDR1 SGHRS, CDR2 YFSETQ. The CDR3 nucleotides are TGCGCCAGCAGCTCCACAGGGGTGAATCAGCCCCAGCATTTT. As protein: CASSSTGVNQPQHF. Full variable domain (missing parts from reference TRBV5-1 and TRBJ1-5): KAGVTQTPRYLIKTRGQQVTLSCSPISGHRSVSWYQQTPGQGLQFLFEYFSETQRNKGNFPGRFSGRQFSNSRSEMNVSTLELGDSALYLCASSSTGVNQPQHFGDGTRLSIL.

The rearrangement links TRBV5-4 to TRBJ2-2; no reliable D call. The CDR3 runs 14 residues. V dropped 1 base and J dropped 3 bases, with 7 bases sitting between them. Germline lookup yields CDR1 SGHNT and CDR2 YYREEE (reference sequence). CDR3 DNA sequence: TGTGCCAGCAGCTTGCCAGTCCACACCGGGGAGCTGTTTTTT. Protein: CASSLPVHTGELFF.

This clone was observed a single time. CDR3 nucleotides: TGCGCCAGCAGCGCCCTCACTAGCGGGGGATCTCAGGCGCAGTTCTTC. Amino acid sequence: CASSALTSGGSQAQFF. The J gene is TRBJ2-1, the V gene TRBV5-1, with 11 nucleotides matching TRBD2. This CDR3 has 16 amino acids. Germline trimming cut 4 bases from V and 12 bases from J; bases unmatched to any gene: 15. The germline CDR1 and CDR2 sequences are SGHRS and YFSETQ.

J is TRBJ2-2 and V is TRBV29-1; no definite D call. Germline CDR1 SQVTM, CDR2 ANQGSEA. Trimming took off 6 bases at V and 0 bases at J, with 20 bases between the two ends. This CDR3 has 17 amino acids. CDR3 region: CSVAAGGSSANTGELFF. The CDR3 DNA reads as TGCAGCGTGGCCGCCGGCGGATCCTCTGCGAACACCGGGGAGCTGTTTTTT.

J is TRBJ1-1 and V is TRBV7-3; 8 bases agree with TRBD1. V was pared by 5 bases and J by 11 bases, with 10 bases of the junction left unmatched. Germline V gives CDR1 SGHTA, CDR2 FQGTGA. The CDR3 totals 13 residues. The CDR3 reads CASSEPGGDTAFF. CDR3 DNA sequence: TGTGCCAGCAGCGAACCAGGGGGCGATACGGCTTTCTTT.

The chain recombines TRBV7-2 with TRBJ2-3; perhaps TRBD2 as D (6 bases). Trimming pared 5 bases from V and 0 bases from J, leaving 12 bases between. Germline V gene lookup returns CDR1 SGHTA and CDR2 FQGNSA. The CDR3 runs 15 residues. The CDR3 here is CASSPGTLSTDTQYF. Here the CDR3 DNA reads TGTGCCAGCAGCCCTGGGACTCTTAGCACAGATACGCAGTATTTT.

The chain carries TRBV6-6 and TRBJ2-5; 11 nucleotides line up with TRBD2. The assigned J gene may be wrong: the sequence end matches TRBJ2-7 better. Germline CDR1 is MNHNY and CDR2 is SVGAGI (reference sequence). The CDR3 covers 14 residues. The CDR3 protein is CASSILAGEGEQYF. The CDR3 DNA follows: TGTGCCAGCAGTATACTAGCGGGAGAGGGCGAGCAGTACTTC.

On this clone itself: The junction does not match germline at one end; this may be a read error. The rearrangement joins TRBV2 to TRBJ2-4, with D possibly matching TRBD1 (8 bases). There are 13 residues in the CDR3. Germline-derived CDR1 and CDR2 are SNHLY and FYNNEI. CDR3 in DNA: TGTGCCAGCAGTTATAACGGGGGGAGACAGGGGAACTTC. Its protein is CASSYNGGRQGNF.

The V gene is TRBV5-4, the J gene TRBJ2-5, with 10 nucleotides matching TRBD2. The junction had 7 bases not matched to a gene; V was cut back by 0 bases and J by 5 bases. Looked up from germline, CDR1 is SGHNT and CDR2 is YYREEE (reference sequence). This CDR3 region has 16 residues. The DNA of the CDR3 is TGTGCCAGCAGCTTGGCCCTAGCGGGGGCGAGGGAGACCCAGTACTTC. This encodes CASSLALAGARETQYF.

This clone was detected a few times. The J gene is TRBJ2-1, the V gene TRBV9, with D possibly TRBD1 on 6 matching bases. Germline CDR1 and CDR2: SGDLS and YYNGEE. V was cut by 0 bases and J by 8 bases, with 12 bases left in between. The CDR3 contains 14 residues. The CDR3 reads CASSVGTGRYEQFF. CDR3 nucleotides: TGTGCCAGCAGCGTAGGAACAGGGCGGTATGAGCAGTTCTTC.

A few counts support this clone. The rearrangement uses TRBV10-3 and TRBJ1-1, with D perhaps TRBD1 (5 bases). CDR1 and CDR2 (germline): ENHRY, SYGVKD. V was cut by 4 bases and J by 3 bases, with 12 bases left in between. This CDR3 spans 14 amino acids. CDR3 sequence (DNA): TGTGCCATCAGTGGCAGGGTGGCGGACACTGAAGCTTTCTTT. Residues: CAISGRVADTEAFF.